These T cell receptor beta chains were read from a single sample in a study of blood T cell repertoires in COVID-19. Assay used: immunoSEQ multiplex PCR; TCRdb lists only in-frame clones, some missing. The sample yields 150,000 to 200,000 clones, approximately 85% seen once. Material: PBMCs or T cells enriched from blood (not recorded which). The receptors originated from a man between 40 and 49 years old who had recovered from COVID-19. The conserved cysteine and the conserved F or W are not part of the CDR3 here. The order of the fields is V gene, clone size, CDR3 protein. Some rows have no size entry. The others give once, few or many, or a class for an expanded clone.

>TRBV5-8|once
ASRLGTGVAGELF
>TRBV27|NA
ASSPPPGLAGGNEQF
>TRBV5-8|NA
ASSRRGTGSQPQH
>TRBV2|NA
ASKGDRDNSPLH
>TRBV19|NA
ASSRGLAGTETQY
>TRBV9|NA
ASSVKGLGDEQF
>TRBV30|NA
AWSVRGGGNSPLH
>TRBV5-1|NA
ASSYQGETEAF
>TRBV2|once
ASLRQNTEAF
>TRBV7-2|NA
ASTADTFSSSYNEQF
>TRBV10-3|NA
AISESMSGSGRRNEQF
>TRBV5-1|NA
ASRIGYEQY
>TRBV6-1|few
ASSEFSEQY
>TRBV19|NA
ASSFRDSTNQPQH
>TRBV9|NA
ASSEGGQGNQPQH
>TRBV11-2|NA
ASSLNSGDSYEQY
>TRBV2|NA
ASRPPGGGYT
>TRBV2|NA
ASSVSDVGGYT
>TRBV18|NA
ASSPGQTSDGYT
>TRBV5-6|NA
ASKRKTGRDDNSPLH
>TRBV9|NA
ASSAEEQGLMEKLF
>TRBV27|NA
ASRDTGGPIDTQY
>TRBV4-1|NA
ASSQPAVNTGELF
>TRBV2|once
ASSSRGEAF
>TRBV6-5|NA
ASSTTASYEQY